The 4 T cell receptor beta chains below were found in one sample sequenced in a study of shared clonotypes between healthy human individuals. In the naive CD8 group, cells lacked CD45RO and were positively selected for CCR7, so terminally differentiated effector memory CD45RA+ cells were left out. The table came from immunoSEQ multiplex PCR; TCRdb's copy has only in-frame clones and leaves some out. The data hold approximately 1.9 million clones, with around 95% observed a single time. The sequencing sample was made of naive CD8+ T cells from PBMCs. The origin of the receptors is a man between 18 and 35 years old in good health. Some clones in this sample may be carry-over from other donors' samples.

This clone was observed a single time. The gene calls are TRBV9 and TRBJ1-1, with TRBD1 matching over 7 bases. CDR3 length: 14 residues. The trim removed 3 bases at V and 4 bases at J, leaving 6 bases unmatched. The germline CDR1 and CDR2 sequences are SGDLS and YYNGEE. The DNA of the CDR3 is TGTGCCAGCAGCGCCTCAGGGGGGTCCACTGAAGCTTTCTTT. It codes for CASSASGGSTEAFF.

In the case of this clone: Distinct nucleotide sequences in the sample also encode this CDR3. The chain carries TRBV7-9 and TRBJ2-7; 7 nucleotides match TRBD1. Germline CDR1 SEHNR, CDR2 FQNEAQ (reference sequence). The CDR3 spans 14 residues. V gave up 2 bases and J gave up 2 bases; unmatched junction bases: 3. CDR3 loop: CASSLTGATYEQYF. The CDR3 coding sequence is TGTGCCAGCAGCTTAACAGGGGCGACCTACGAGCAGTACTTC.

This clone is a singleton in its sample. At the DNA level, this CDR3 is encoded by other sequences in the same sample as well. The chain uses TRBV27 and TRBJ1-1; 7 bases align to TRBD1. This CDR3 is built from 13 residues. With 4 bases clipped from V and 6 bases from J, the junction kept 5 bases outside the gene matches. CDR1 is MNHEY and CDR2 is SMNVEV in the germline V gene (reference sequence). The CDR3 DNA sequence: TGTGCCAGCAGTTCCCCAGGGGGACCTGAAGCTTTCTTT. This translates into CASSSPGGPEAFF.

For this clone: The same CDR3 arises from other DNA sequences in this sample as well. This sequence joins TRBV30 and TRBJ1-2; D possibly corresponds to TRBD1 (6 bases). The CDR3 extends over 13 amino acids. V lost 3 bases and J 4 bases, leaving 12 bases between the germline ends. Germline V gene lookup returns CDR1 GTSNPN and CDR2 SVGIG (reference sequence). In DNA form, the CDR3 reads TGTGCCTGGAGAATGACAGGTTTCTATGGCTACACCTTC. Protein: CAWRMTGFYGYTF.